Listed here is a single T cell receptor beta chain. Trimming removed 4 bases at V and 4 bases at J, with 11 bases between. The germline CDR1 and CDR2 sequences are SNHLY and FYNNEI. This CDR3 spans 14 amino acids. This entry belongs to a study of blood T cell repertoires in COVID-19. Study-level information: The analysed material was cDNA or gDNA that came from T cells, B-cell-depleted T cells, or PBMCs.

In the authors' methods: Reference gene primer amplification gave estimated nucleated cell counts. Measured with immunoSEQ multiplex PCR; TCRdb has only the in-frame clones, and not every one. D and trimming were read from the DNA, whereas the V and J calls and clone size are those reported in that table. The sample shows approximately 110,000 clones, less than 85% of them seen only once. Sample: peripheral blood. V is TRBV2 and J is TRBJ1-5, with D perhaps TRBD1 (6 bases). This clonotype was obtained from a human donor with acute or convalescent COVID-19. The donor label of this sample is uncertain. The CDR3 loop reads CASSAAGQNQPQHF. The CDR3 DNA reads TGTGCCAGCAGTGCCGCAGGACAGAATCAGCCCCAGCATTTT. The full variable domain, with the rest looked up from reference TRBV2 and TRBJ1-5, is EPEVTQTPSHQVTQMGQEVILRCVPISNHLYFYWYRQILGQKVEFLVSFYNNEISEKSEIFDDQFSVERPDGSNFTLKIRSTKLEDSAMYFCASSAAGQNQPQHFGDGTRLSIL.